These 4 T cell receptor beta chains were sequenced from one sample in a study of T cells in Graves' hyperthyroidism and ophthalmopathy. There were TCR beta CDR3 regions amplified from RNA transcripts. Using the HTBI primer set, a first-round RT-PCR was run on the TCR CDR3. TCRdb analysed the multiplex PCR reads with MiXCR anew, one entry per CDR3 protein. Counted here are hundreds of thousands of distinct CDR3 sequences, roughly 20% occurring once; the ten biggest clones make up around a third. Sequencing was performed on blood. The origin of the receptors is a man aged 25 to 45 with Graves' ophthalmopathy.

CDR3 nucleotide sequence: TGCAGCGTTTCTAGCGGAGACAGCACAGATACGCAGTATTTT. It specifies CSVSSGDSTDTQYF. V and J are TRBV29-1 and TRBJ2-3; TRBD2 aligns across 7 bases. V was clipped by 5 bases and J by 0 bases; unmatched bases: 5. Germline assignment: CDR1 SQVTM and CDR2 ANQGSEA. The CDR3 loop spans 14 amino acids.

This clonotype was seen repeatedly, ten times or more. The chain recombines TRBV11-3 with TRBJ2-1; TRBD1 aligns across 7 bases. Germline-derived CDR1 and CDR2 are SGHNT and YENEEA. The CDR3 is made up of 15 amino acids. Unmatched junction bases numbered 10, after V lost 6 bases and J lost 5 bases. CDR3 nucleotide sequence: TGTGCCAGCAGTCAATCCAGGGGGACAAACAATGAGCAGTTCTTC. This codes for CASSQSRGTNNEQFF.

This sequence joins TRBV20-1 and TRBJ1-1; D gene ambiguous. This CDR3 has 13 residues. Germline loops: CDR1 DFQATT, CDR2 SNEGSKA (reference sequence). V gave up 3 bases and J gave up 2 bases, with 10 bases separating them. Here the CDR3 reads CSARAPGNTEAFF. The CDR3 DNA reads TGCAGTGCTAGGGCACCAGGAAACACTGAAGCTTTCTTT.

This rearrangement joins TRBV19 to TRBJ2-2, with D perhaps TRBD1 (6 bases). The V end was cut by 9 bases, the J end by 8 bases, with 22 bases between. CDR3 length equals 15 residues. Germline lookup yields CDR1 LNHDA and CDR2 SQIVND (reference sequence). The CDR3 reads CASIPSGHSMGELFF. CDR3 bases: TGTGCCAGCATACCCTCGGGACACTCTATGGGGGAGCTGTTTTTT.